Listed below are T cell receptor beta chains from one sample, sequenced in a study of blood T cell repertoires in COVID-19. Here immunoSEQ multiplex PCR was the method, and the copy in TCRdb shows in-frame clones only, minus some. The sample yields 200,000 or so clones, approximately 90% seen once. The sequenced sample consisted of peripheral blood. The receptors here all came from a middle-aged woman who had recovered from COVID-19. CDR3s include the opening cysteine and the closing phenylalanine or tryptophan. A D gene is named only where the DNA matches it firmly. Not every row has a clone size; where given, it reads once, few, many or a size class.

CDR3 DNA: TGTGCCAGTAGTACCCTAAGACAGGGAACCACAGATACGCAGTATTTT; CDR3 protein: CASSTLRQGTTDTQYF; V gene: TRBV19; D gene: TRBD1; clone size: .; J gene: TRBJ2-3
CDR3 DNA: TGTGCCAGCAGCTTAACGGACAGTTCCTACGAGCAGTACTTC; CDR3 protein: CASSLTDSSYEQYF; V gene: TRBV7-3; D gene: .; clone size: .; J gene: TRBJ2-7
CDR3 DNA: TGCGCCAGCAGCCAAGGACAGAGCTCTGGGGCCAACGTCCTGACTTTC; CDR3 protein: CASSQGQSSGANVLTF; V gene: TRBV5-1; D gene: .; clone size: .; J gene: TRBJ2-6
CDR3 DNA: TGTGCCAGCAGCACGCCCTCCGGGACAGGGTACGAGCAGTACTTC; CDR3 protein: CASSTPSGTGYEQYF; V gene: TRBV5-6; D gene: TRBD1; clone size: .; J gene: TRBJ2-7
CDR3 DNA: TGTGCCACCAGCGGCGGGACAGAGACCTACAATGAGCAGTTCTTC; CDR3 protein: CATSGGTETYNEQFF; V gene: TRBV15; D gene: .; clone size: once; J gene: TRBJ2-1
CDR3 DNA: TGTGCCAGCAGTTTAGGGGGGAATACCAATCAGCCCCAGCATTTT; CDR3 protein: CASSLGGNTNQPQHF; V gene: TRBV28; D gene: .; clone size: .; J gene: TRBJ1-5
CDR3 DNA: TGCGCCAGCAGCATATTAGCGGGAGAACCCTACGAGCAGTACTTC; CDR3 protein: CASSILAGEPYEQYF; V gene: TRBV5-1; D gene: TRBD2; clone size: .; J gene: TRBJ2-7
CDR3 DNA: TGTGCCAGCAGCTTCAGGTACCAAGAGACCCAGTACTTC; CDR3 protein: CASSFRYQETQYF; V gene: TRBV5-6; D gene: .; clone size: .; J gene: TRBJ2-5
CDR3 DNA: TGCGCCAGCAGCTTGGCCTTGGGGACAGGGCAGAATGAGCAGTTCTTC; CDR3 protein: CASSLALGTGQNEQFF; V gene: TRBV5-1; D gene: TRBD1; clone size: once; J gene: TRBJ2-1
CDR3 DNA: TGTGCCAGCAAGGAAGGGGGCACTGAAGCTTTCTTT; CDR3 protein: CASKEGGTEAFF; V gene: TRBV28; D gene: .; clone size: .; J gene: TRBJ1-1
CDR3 DNA: TGTGCCAGCAGCCGAACGGCCCTAGGCTCTCACCAACGTGTAAACGAGCAGTACTTC; CDR3 protein: CASSRTALGSHQRVNEQYF; V gene: TRBV21-1; D gene: .; clone size: .; J gene: TRBJ2-7
CDR3 DNA: TGTGCCAGCAGTGAAGCGGGACAGGTCCTAACTAATGAAAAACTGTTTTTT; CDR3 protein: CASSEAGQVLTNEKLFF; V gene: TRBV6-1; D gene: TRBD1; clone size: .; J gene: TRBJ1-4
CDR3 DNA: TGTGCCAGCAGCCAACGTACGGGAAGTGGTCGGGAGCAGTACTTC; CDR3 protein: CASSQRTGSGREQYF; V gene: TRBV3-1/TRBV3-2; D gene: .; clone size: once; J gene: TRBJ2-7
CDR3 DNA: TGCGCCAGCAGCTTGGGGCAGAGCACAGATACGCAGTATTTT; CDR3 protein: CASSLGQSTDTQYF; V gene: TRBV5-1; D gene: .; clone size: few; J gene: TRBJ2-3
CDR3 DNA: TGTGCCACCAGTGATTTGGCGGGAGGGGGGGTCAATGAGCAGTTCTTC; CDR3 protein: CATSDLAGGGVNEQFF; V gene: TRBV24-1; D gene: TRBD2; clone size: .; J gene: TRBJ2-1
CDR3 DNA: TGTGCCAGCAGTACCGGGACTAGCATTAGATTAGCCAAAAACATTCAGTACTTC; CDR3 protein: CASSTGTSIRLAKNIQYF; V gene: TRBV27; D gene: TRBD2; clone size: .; J gene: TRBJ2-4
CDR3 DNA: TGCGCCAGCAGCCAAGAGTCTGCGGTGAACACTGAAGCTTTCTTT; CDR3 protein: CASSQESAVNTEAFF; V gene: TRBV4-1; D gene: .; clone size: .; J gene: TRBJ1-1
CDR3 DNA: TGTGCCAGCAGTTCCCGGAGGGTATTGGGATATGGCTACACCTTC; CDR3 protein: CASSSRRVLGYGYTF; V gene: TRBV6-5; D gene: .; clone size: .; J gene: TRBJ1-2
CDR3 DNA: TGTGCCAGCAGTGGGAACAGAGACTACGAGCAGTACTTC; CDR3 protein: CASSGNRDYEQYF; V gene: TRBV2; D gene: .; clone size: once; J gene: TRBJ2-7
CDR3 DNA: TGTGCCAGCAGTTCTCCAACCTCGGGAGCTTTCTTT; CDR3 protein: CASSSPTSGAFF; V gene: TRBV28; D gene: .; clone size: .; J gene: TRBJ1-1
CDR3 DNA: TGTGCCAGTAGTATGGGACACTTAACCAATCAGCCCCAGCATTTT; CDR3 protein: CASSMGHLTNQPQHF; V gene: TRBV19; D gene: .; clone size: .; J gene: TRBJ1-5
CDR3 DNA: TGCAGTGCTAGTGCAGGGCAAGGGGCAACTAATGAAAAACTGTTTTTT; CDR3 protein: CSASAGQGATNEKLFF; V gene: TRBV20-1; D gene: .; clone size: .; J gene: TRBJ1-4
CDR3 DNA: TGTGCCAGCAGTTACGGCGAGGGCACAGATACGCAGTATTTT; CDR3 protein: CASSYGEGTDTQYF; V gene: TRBV6-2/TRBV6-3; D gene: .; clone size: .; J gene: TRBJ2-3
CDR3 DNA: TGCGCCAGCAGCTTGATGGGGCAGTTAGGGGCGAACACTGAAGCTTTCTTT; CDR3 protein: CASSLMGQLGANTEAFF; V gene: TRBV5-1; D gene: .; clone size: .; J gene: TRBJ1-1
CDR3 DNA: TGTGCCAGCAGTTTTAGGATAAAACTAGCGCTAGAGGTCTACGAGCAGTACTTC; CDR3 protein: CASSFRIKLALEVYEQYF; V gene: TRBV28; D gene: TRBD2; clone size: .; J gene: TRBJ2-7
CDR3 DNA: TGTGCCAGCAGCTTAGCCCAGGACAGTCAAACGCTCCACTTT; CDR3 protein: CASSLAQDSQTLHF; V gene: TRBV7-9; D gene: .; clone size: .; J gene: TRBJ1-6
CDR3 DNA: TGTGCCAGCAGCCAAAACTCGCTTTTAGGGGTAGAAAAACTGTTTTTT; CDR3 protein: CASSQNSLLGVEKLFF; V gene: TRBV7-9; D gene: .; clone size: .; J gene: TRBJ1-4
CDR3 DNA: TGTGCCAGCAGTGACTCGCCAGGGGGCAATGAGCAGTTCTTC; CDR3 protein: CASSDSPGGNEQFF; V gene: TRBV6-4; D gene: TRBD1; clone size: few; J gene: TRBJ2-1
CDR3 DNA: TGTGCCAGCAGCGCGGGGGGTGGCGGGAGAAGGACCTACAATGAGCAGTTCTTC; CDR3 protein: CASSAGGGGRRTYNEQFF; V gene: TRBV5-8; D gene: TRBD2; clone size: .; J gene: TRBJ2-1
CDR3 DNA: TGTGCCAGCAGCCAAGAAGGGGCCTTAACCGAGGAGACCCAGTACTTC; CDR3 protein: CASSQEGALTEETQYF; V gene: TRBV3-1/TRBV3-2; D gene: .; clone size: .; J gene: TRBJ2-5